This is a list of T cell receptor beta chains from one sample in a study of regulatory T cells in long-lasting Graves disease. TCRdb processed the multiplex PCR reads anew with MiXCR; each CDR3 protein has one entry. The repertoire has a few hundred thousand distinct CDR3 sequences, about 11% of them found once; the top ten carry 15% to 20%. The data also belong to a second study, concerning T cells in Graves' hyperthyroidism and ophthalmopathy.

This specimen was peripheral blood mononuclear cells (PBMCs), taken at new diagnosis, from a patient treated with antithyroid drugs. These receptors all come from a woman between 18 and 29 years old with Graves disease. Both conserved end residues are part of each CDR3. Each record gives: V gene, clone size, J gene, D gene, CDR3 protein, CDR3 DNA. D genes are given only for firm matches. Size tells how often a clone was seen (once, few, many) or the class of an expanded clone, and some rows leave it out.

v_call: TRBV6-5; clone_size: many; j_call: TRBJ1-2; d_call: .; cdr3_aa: CASSYLSQEDNNYGYTF; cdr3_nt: TGTGCCAGCAGTTACTTAAGTCAGGAGGACAATAACTATGGCTACACCTTC
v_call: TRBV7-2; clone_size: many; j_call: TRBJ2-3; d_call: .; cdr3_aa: CASSLRGYGAVDTQYF; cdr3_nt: TGTGCCAGCAGCTTACGAGGATATGGGGCCGTCGATACGCAGTATTTT
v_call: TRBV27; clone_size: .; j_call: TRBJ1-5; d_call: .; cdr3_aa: CASSLSSGPRGPQHF; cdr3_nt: TGTGCCAGCAGTTTATCATCAGGGCCAAGGGGGCCCCAGCATTTT
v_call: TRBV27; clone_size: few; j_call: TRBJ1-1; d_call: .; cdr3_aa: CASSSPGVAEAFF; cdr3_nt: TGTGCCAGCAGTTCTCCAGGGGTTGCTGAAGCTTTCTTT
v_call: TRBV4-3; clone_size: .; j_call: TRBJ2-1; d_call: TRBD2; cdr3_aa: CASSRNPGLAYNEQFF; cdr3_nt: TGCGCCAGCAGCCGGAACCCGGGACTAGCCTACAATGAGCAGTTCTTC
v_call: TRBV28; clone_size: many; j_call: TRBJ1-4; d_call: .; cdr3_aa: CASSFPPPWQGGRGEKLFF; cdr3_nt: TGTGCCAGCAGTTTCCCACCCCCGTGGCAGGGCGGCCGGGGGGAAAAACTGTTTTTT
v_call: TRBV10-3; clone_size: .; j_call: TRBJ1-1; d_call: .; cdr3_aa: CAIRRGATEAFF; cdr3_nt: TGTGCCATCCGAAGGGGGGCCACTGAAGCTTTCTTT
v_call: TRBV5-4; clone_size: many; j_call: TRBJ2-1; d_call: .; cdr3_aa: CASSLLGEQFF; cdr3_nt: TGTGCCAGCAGCTTGTTAGGTGAGCAGTTCTTC
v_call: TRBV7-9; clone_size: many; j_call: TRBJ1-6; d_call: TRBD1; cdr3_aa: CASSHTGDSPLHF; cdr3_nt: TGTGCCAGCAGCCACACAGGGGATTCACCCCTCCACTTT
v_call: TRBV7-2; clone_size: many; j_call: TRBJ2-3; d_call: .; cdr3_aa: CASSLERGLGDTQYF; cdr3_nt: TGTGCCAGCAGCTTAGAACGGGGGCTGGGTGATACGCAGTATTTT
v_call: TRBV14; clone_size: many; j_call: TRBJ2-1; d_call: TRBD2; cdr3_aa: CASSLLAGGPKDEQFF; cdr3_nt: TGTGCCAGCAGCCTCCTAGCGGGAGGGCCTAAGGATGAGCAGTTCTTC
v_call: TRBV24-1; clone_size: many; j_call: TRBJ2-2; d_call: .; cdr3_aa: CATSDLGRSRGTGELFF; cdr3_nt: TGTGCCACCAGCGACCTGGGGAGAAGCAGGGGAACCGGGGAGCTGTTTTTT
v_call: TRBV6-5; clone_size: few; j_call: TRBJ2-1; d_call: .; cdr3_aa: CASSYGSWTGNEQFF; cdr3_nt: TGTGCCAGCAGTTACGGATCCTGGACGGGCAATGAGCAGTTCTTC
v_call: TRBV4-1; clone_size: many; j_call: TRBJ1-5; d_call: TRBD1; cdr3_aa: CASSPRQGGNQPQHF; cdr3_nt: TGCGCCAGCAGCCCTAGACAGGGGGGCAATCAGCCCCAGCATTTT
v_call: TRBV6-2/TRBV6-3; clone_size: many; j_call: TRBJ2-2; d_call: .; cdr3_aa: CASRTLLQDRDGDTGELFF; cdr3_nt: TGTGCCAGCAGAACCCTCTTGCAAGACCGGGACGGTGACACCGGGGAGCTGTTTTTT
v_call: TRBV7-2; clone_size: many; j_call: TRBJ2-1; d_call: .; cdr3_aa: CASSLALYNEQFF; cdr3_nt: TGCGCCAGCAGCTTGGCTCTCTACAATGAGCAGTTCTTC
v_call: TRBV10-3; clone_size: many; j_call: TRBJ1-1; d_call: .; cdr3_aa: CAIRRAESNTEAFF; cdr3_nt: TGTGCCATCAGGAGAGCGGAATCCAACACTGAAGCTTTCTTT
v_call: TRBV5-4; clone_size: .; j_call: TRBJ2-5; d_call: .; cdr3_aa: CASSSSRARAEETQYF; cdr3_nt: TGTGCCAGCAGCTCCTCCAGGGCTAGAGCCGAAGAGACCCAGTACTTC
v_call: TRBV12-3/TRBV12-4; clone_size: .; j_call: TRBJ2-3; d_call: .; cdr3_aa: CASSSRPFQAQYF; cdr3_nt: TGTGCCAGCAGTTCCCGGCCCTTTCAGGCGCAGTATTTT
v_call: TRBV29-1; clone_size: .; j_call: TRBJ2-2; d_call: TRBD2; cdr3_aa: CSGLRRGDTGELFF; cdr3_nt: TGCAGCGGCCTAAGGCGGGGGGACACCGGGGAGCTGTTTTTT
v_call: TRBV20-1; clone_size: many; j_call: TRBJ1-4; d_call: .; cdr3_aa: CSARDLWPLGEKLFF; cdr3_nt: TGCAGTGCTAGAGATCTTTGGCCCTTAGGCGAAAAACTGTTTTTT
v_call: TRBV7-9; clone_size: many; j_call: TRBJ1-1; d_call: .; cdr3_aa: CASSPDLADEAFF; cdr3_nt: TGTGCCAGCAGCCCTGATTTGGCCGATGAAGCTTTCTTT
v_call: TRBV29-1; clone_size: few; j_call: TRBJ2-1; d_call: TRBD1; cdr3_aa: CSVEGNGQGAGTSNRLLYNEQFF; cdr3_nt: TGCAGCGTTGAAGGAAATGGACAGGGGGCTGGGACTAGCAATAGGTTGCTTTACAATGAGCAGTTCTTC
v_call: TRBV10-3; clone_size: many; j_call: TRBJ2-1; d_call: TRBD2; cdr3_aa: CAISASGTGRDEQFF; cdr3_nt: TGTGCCATCAGCGCCAGCGGGACCGGCCGAGATGAGCAGTTCTTC
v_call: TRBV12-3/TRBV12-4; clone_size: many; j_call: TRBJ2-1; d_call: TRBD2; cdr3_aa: CASRLAGAVVEFF; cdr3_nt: TGTGCCAGCAGACTAGCGGGAGCGGTGGTGGAGTTCTTC
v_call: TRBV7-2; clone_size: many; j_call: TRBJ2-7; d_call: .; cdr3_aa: CASSPLGRATYEQYF; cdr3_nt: TGTGCCAGCAGCCCGCTGGGCAGGGCGACCTACGAGCAGTACTTC
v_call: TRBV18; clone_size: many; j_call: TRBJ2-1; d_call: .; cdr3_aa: CASSPLGRLNEQFF; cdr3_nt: TGTGCCAGCTCACCACTAGGGAGACTGAATGAGCAGTTCTTC
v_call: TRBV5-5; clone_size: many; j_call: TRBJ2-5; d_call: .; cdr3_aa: CASSPVTRQETQYF; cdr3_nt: TGTGCCAGCAGCCCCGTGACCCGTCAAGAGACCCAGTACTTC
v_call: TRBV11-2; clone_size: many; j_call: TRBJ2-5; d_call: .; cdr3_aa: CASSFISETQYF; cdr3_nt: TGTGCCAGCAGTTTTATATCAGAGACCCAGTACTTC
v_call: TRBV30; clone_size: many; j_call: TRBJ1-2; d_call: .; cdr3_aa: CAWSVLESSRYTF; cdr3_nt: TGTGCCTGGAGTGTACTAGAATCCTCTCGGTACACCTTC
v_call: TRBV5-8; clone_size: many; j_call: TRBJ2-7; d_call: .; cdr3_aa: CASSPTYF; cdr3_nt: TGTGCCAGCAGCCCCACGTACTTC
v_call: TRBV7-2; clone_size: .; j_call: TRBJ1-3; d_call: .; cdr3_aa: CASSLNHRDSGNTIYF; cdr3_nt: TGTGCCAGCAGCCTGAACCACAGGGACTCTGGAAACACCATATATTTT
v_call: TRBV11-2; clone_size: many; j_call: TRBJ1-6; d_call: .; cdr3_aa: CASTKGVNSPLHF; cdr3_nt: TGTGCCAGCACTAAGGGGGTAAATTCACCCCTCCACTTT
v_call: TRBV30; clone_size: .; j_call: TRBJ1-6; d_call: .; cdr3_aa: CAWSRGPLGNSPLHF; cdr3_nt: TGTGCCTGGAGTAGGGGACCTCTTGGGAATTCACCCCTCCACTTT
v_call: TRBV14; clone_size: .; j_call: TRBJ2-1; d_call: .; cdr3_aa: CASSQVWDSNEQFF; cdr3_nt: TGTGCCAGCAGCCAAGTGTGGGATTCCAATGAGCAGTTCTTC
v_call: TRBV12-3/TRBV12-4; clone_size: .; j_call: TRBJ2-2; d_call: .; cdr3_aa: CASSFSHPGELFF; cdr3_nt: TGTGCCAGCAGTTTTAGTCATCCCGGGGAGCTGTTTTTT
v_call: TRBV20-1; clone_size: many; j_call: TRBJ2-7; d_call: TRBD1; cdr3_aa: CSARDLGRGPSYEQYF; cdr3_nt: TGCAGTGCTAGAGATCTTGGCAGGGGGCCCTCCTACGAGCAGTACTTC
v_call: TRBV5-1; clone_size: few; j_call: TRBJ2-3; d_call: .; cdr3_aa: CARDSLIGGTDTQYF; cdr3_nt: TGCGCTAGAGATAGCTTGATAGGGGGCACAGATACGCAGTATTTT